The 28 T cell receptor beta chains presented below share a single source sample, sequenced in a study of blood T cell repertoires in COVID-19. The protocol was immunoSEQ multiplex PCR, while the TCRdb copy is restricted to in-frame clones and leaves out a portion. This sample has about 520,000 clones, with 80% to 90% found just once. Sequenced input: peripheral blood. The receptors derive from a human donor in a cohort sampled during active COVID-19.

This chain's CDR3 is CASSEGWSGAGELFF. The CDR3 DNA sequence: TGTGCCAGCAGTGAGGGCTGGTCGGGGGCCGGGGAGCTGTTTTTT. The V gene is TRBV2, the J gene TRBJ2-2, with D maybe TRBD2 (6 bases). Trimming took 3 bases from V and 6 from J, leaving 14 bases between them. Germline lookup yields CDR1 SNHLY and CDR2 FYNNEI. The CDR3 extends over 15 amino acids.

J is TRBJ1-2 and V is TRBV11-1, with D hard to call. The CDR3 runs to 14 residues. From germline, CDR1 is SGHAT and CDR2 FQDESV (reference sequence). V lost 2 bases and J lost 6, with 13 bases in between. The CDR3 DNA sequence: TGTGCCAGCAGCTTAATCTCAAACGGGGATGGCTACACCTTC. Encoded protein: CASSLISNGDGYTF.

The genes are TRBV14 and TRBJ2-3; 9 bases are a match to TRBD2. Losses at the gene ends were 4 bases for V and 1 base for J; bases not matched to a gene: 0. This CDR3 has 14 residues. Per the germline V gene, CDR1 is SGHDN and CDR2 is FVKESK. CDR3 sequence: CASSPSGGTDTQYF. The CDR3 DNA sequence: TGTGCCAGCAGCCCTAGCGGGGGCACAGATACGCAGTATTTT.

This chain connects TRBV27 to TRBJ1-6, with 7 bases aligning to TRBD1. V shed 6 bases and J 0 bases; nucleotides not matched to a gene: 11. Germline V gene data show CDR1 as MNHEY and CDR2 as SMNVEV (reference sequence). The CDR3 extends over 18 amino acids. CDR3 amino acids: CASREDRLPSSYNSPLHF. The CDR3 region has the DNA TGTGCCAGCAGAGAGGACAGGTTACCGAGCTCCTATAATTCACCCCTCCACTTT.

V gene TRBV29-1 combines with J gene TRBJ2-6; D gene ambiguous. The CDR3 consists of 13 residues. Trimming cost V 7 bases and J 0 bases, with 7 bases left between them. The germline V gene has CDR1 SQVTM and CDR2 ANQGSEA. The CDR3 DNA follows: TGCAGCGCCCCCAGCTCTGGGGCCAACGTCCTGACTTTC. Protein product: CSAPSSGANVLTF.

The count of this clone is one. The chain recombines TRBV28 with TRBJ2-6; unclear D gene. From germline, CDR1 is MDHEN and CDR2 SYDVKM. V lost 3 bases, J lost 8 bases, and 14 bases lay in between. The CDR3 has 15 residues. In DNA form, the CDR3 reads TGTGCCAGCAGTTTTGCCCGGAGCCGCTCCAACGTCCTGACTTTC. Protein sequence: CASSFARSRSNVLTF.

The chain employs TRBV10-3 and TRBJ2-1, with D perhaps TRBD2 (5 bases). CDR1 is ENHRY and CDR2 is SYGVKD in the germline V gene. The V and J ends lost 7 bases and 6 bases respectively, with 16 bases between them. The CDR3 consists of 14 residues. CDR3 amino acids: CAIKRRNSPNEQFF. The DNA for the CDR3 is TGTGCCATCAAGAGGAGGAATAGCCCCAATGAGCAGTTCTTC.

This clone has only a few counts. This sequence joins TRBV19 and TRBJ1-2; TRBD1 might be the D (5 bases). The CDR3 sequence is 15 residues long. V shed 9 bases and J shed 0 bases, with 17 bases lying between them. CDR1 LNHDA and CDR2 SQIVND come from the germline V gene (reference sequence). CDR3 DNA sequence: TGTGCCAGCTTAGGACGGGACTTAGCTAACTATGGCTACACCTTC. This codes for CASLGRDLANYGYTF.

This clone was counted between two and nine times. V is TRBV10-3 and J is TRBJ1-1; the match to TRBD1 covers 7 bases. This CDR3 contains 13 residues. V gave up 8 bases and J gave up 0 bases; unmatched junction bases: 3. Germline assignment: CDR1 ENHRY and CDR2 SYGVKD. In nucleotides, the CDR3 is TGTGCCATCCAGGGACAGTTGAACACTGAAGCTTTCTTT. This sequence encodes CAIQGQLNTEAFF.

Comments on this clone: The junction differs from germline at one of its ends, possibly a read error. DNA for the CDR3: TGTGCCAGCAGTTCGCCTGGGCAGCGGCCCCAGGACTTC. This gives the protein CASSSPGQRPQDF. This rearrangement joins TRBV6-5 to TRBJ2-7, with D perhaps matching TRBD2 (5 bases). Looked up from germline, CDR1 is MNHEY and CDR2 is SVGAGI. The CDR3 totals 13 residues.

This chain links TRBV11-2 with TRBJ2-7, with 10 bases aligning to TRBD2. Trimming at V came to 2 bases and at J to 5 bases, leaving 9 bases not matched to a gene. This CDR3 spans 16 amino acids. Germline CDR1 reads SGHAT; CDR2 reads FQNNGV. CDR3 nucleotides: TGTGCCAGCAGCTTATCCCTAGCGGGAGTGGGCCACGAGCAGTACTTC. Translation gives CASSLSLAGVGHEQYF.

The genes are TRBV11-2 and TRBJ2-3; 13 nucleotides agree with TRBD2. Germline assignment: CDR1 SGHAT and CDR2 FQNNGV. This CDR3 region has 16 residues. V lost 4 bases to trimming and J lost 3 bases; unmatched junction nucleotides: 4. The CDR3 bases are TGTGCCAGCAGCTCCTGGGGACTAGCGGGAACAGATACGCAGTATTTT. This codes for CASSSWGLAGTDTQYF. The full variable domain, rest sourced from reference TRBV11-2 and TRBJ2-3, is EAGVAQSPRYKIIEKRQSVAFWCNPISGHATLYWYQQILGQGPKLLIQFQNNGVVDDSQLPKDRFSAERLKGVDSTLKIQPAKLEDSAVYLCASSSWGLAGTDTQYFGPGTRLTVL.

This clone was counted only a few times. The chain recombines TRBV2 with TRBJ1-3; a possible D gene is TRBD1 (5 bases). Trimming pared 3 bases from V and 2 bases from J, leaving 5 bases between. CDR1 is SNHLY and CDR2 is FYNNEI in the germline V gene. This CDR3 has 13 residues. CDR3 residues: CASSDRAGNTIYF. The CDR3 DNA reads as TGTGCCAGCAGTGACAGGGCTGGAAACACCATATATTTT.

The chain has TRBV9 and TRBJ1-4; tentative D call: TRBD1 (6 bases). The CDR3 runs 15 residues. Trimming pared 4 bases from V and 5 bases from J, leaving 15 bases between. From germline, CDR1 is SGDLS and CDR2 YYNGEE. The CDR3 loop reads CASSSLGQPNEKLFF. The CDR3 DNA is TGTGCCAGCAGCTCCCTCGGACAGCCAAATGAAAAACTGTTTTTT.

The chain has TRBV19 and TRBJ2-2; 9 bases match TRBD2. This CDR3 region has 16 residues. J was trimmed by 0 bases and V by 5 bases; bases with no gene match: 4. CDR1 and CDR2 (germline): LNHDA, SQIVND (reference sequence). CDR3 sequence (DNA): TGTGCCAGTAGTCAATGGACTAGCGCGAACACCGGGGAGCTGTTTTTT. Amino acids: CASSQWTSANTGELFF.

The chain has TRBV5-1 and TRBJ2-7; TRBD1 might be the D (5 bases). The germline gives CDR1 SGHRS, CDR2 YFSETQ. The CDR3 runs 14 residues. V was trimmed by 4 bases and J by 4 bases, leaving 15 bases between them. As DNA, the CDR3 is TGCGCCAGCAGCCCCCAAAAGGGGTCGTACGAGCAGTACTTC. This translates into CASSPQKGSYEQYF.

The rearrangement joins TRBV29-1 to TRBJ2-7, with D tentatively TRBD1 (5 bases). Trimming took off 5 bases at V and 4 bases at J, with 15 bases between the two ends. Germline V gene data show CDR1 as SQVTM and CDR2 as ANQGSEA. This CDR3 is built from 13 residues. CDR3 coding DNA: TGCAGCGTTTCAGGGATTGATTTATACGAGCAGTACTTC. Translation gives CSVSGIDLYEQYF.

This clone was counted between two and nine times. Other nucleotide sequences in the sample specify the same CDR3. This chain uses TRBV30 with TRBJ1-6; 8 bases are a match to TRBD1. This CDR3 comprises 13 residues. The junction had 3 bases not matched to a gene; V was cut back by 5 bases and J by 6 bases. Germline V CDR1 and CDR2: GTSNPN, SVGIG (reference sequence). The CDR3 protein is CAWGGQGNSPLHF. For the CDR3, the DNA is TGTGCCTGGGGAGGACAGGGTAATTCACCCCTCCACTTT.

The V gene is TRBV7-2, the J gene TRBJ2-3, with D maybe TRBD2 (6 bases). Germline V gene lookup returns CDR1 SGHTA and CDR2 FQGNSA. The CDR3 loop spans 16 amino acids. Trimming left V 0 bases short and J 4 bases short, with 14 bases between. CDR3 amino acids: CASSLAGGYNADTQYF. The CDR3 nucleotides are TGTGCCAGCAGCTTAGCCGGGGGATACAACGCAGATACGCAGTATTTT.

Of note for this clone: The sample carries other DNA sequences with the same CDR3. The CDR3 DNA reads as TGTGCCAGCAGTACACAGGGGGTCCGGGAAAAACTGTTTTTT. It specifies CASSTQGVREKLFF. This chain joins TRBV28 and TRBJ1-4; 8 positions agree with TRBD1. The CDR3 runs 14 residues. V was clipped by 5 bases and J by 8 bases; unmatched bases: 7. Germline V CDR1 and CDR2: MDHEN, SYDVKM.

In this sample, this clone turned up a few times. The chain recombines TRBV28 with TRBJ2-5; 7 bases map to TRBD1. The CDR3 has 11 amino acids. Per the germline V gene, CDR1 is MDHEN and CDR2 is SYDVKM. After removal of 6 bases from V and 14 bases from J, the junction contained 9 bases not matched to a gene. CDR3 bases: TGTGCCAGCAGGTCCCCGGGACAGAGCTACTTC. This translates into CASRSPGQSYF.

The rearrangement uses TRBV7-9 and TRBJ2-2, with 9 bases that match TRBD1. Germline V CDR1 and CDR2: SEHNR, FQNEAQ (reference sequence). Trimming took 8 bases from V and 0 from J; bases not matched to a gene: 7. This CDR3 is 16 amino acids long. For the CDR3, the DNA is TGTGCCAGCTTACAGGGGGCGGCATCGAACACCGGGGAGCTGTTTTTT. Encoded protein: CASLQGAASNTGELFF. Combining the CDR3 with reference TRBV7-9 and TRBJ2-2 gives the whole variable domain DTGVSQNPRHKITKRGQNVTFRCDPISEHNRLYWYRQTLGQGPEFLTYFQNEAQLEKSRLLSDRFSAERPKGSFSTLEIQRTEQGDSAMYLCASLQGAASNTGELFFGEGSRLTVL.

There are a few counts of this clone. This chain uses TRBV6-1 with TRBJ1-6; TRBD1 agrees at 8 bases. The V segment lost 3 bases and the J segment 6 bases; nucleotides outside the gene matches: 7. The CDR3 is made up of 16 amino acids. Germline CDR1 is MNHNS and CDR2 is SASEGT. The CDR3 loop reads CASSDPGQGLNSPLHF. The CDR3 bases are TGTGCCAGCAGTGACCCAGGACAGGGCCTTAATTCACCCCTCCACTTT.

The gene calls are TRBV19 and TRBJ2-4; 10 nucleotides line up with TRBD1. The germline V gene encodes CDR1 LNHDA and CDR2 SQIVND (reference sequence). The CDR3 runs 14 residues. Trimming removed 5 bases from V and 6 bases from J; junction bases left unmatched: 4. The CDR3 DNA reads as TGTGCCAGTAGTCTCCGGACAGGGGGAAACATTCAGTACTTC. The encoded protein is CASSLRTGGNIQYF.

The genes are TRBV19 and TRBJ1-1; no firm D call. The CDR3 loop spans 13 amino acids. From germline, CDR1 is LNHDA and CDR2 SQIVND (reference sequence). Trimming shortened V by 3 bases and J by 5 bases, and 10 bases separated the two germline ends. Written as DNA, the CDR3 is TGTGCCAGTAGTATTAATCCCGAGACTGAAGCTTTCTTT. Its translation: CASSINPETEAFF.

J is TRBJ2-3 and V is TRBV2; D gene ambiguous. With 3 bases removed from V and 0 bases from J, the gap between germline ends came to 7 bases. This CDR3 has 14 residues. Germline V lookup: CDR1 SNHLY, CDR2 FYNNEI. CDR3 sequence (DNA): TGTGCCAGCAGTGAGGGCAGAAGCACAGATACGCAGTATTTT. Translation gives CASSEGRSTDTQYF. Full variable domain (rest looked up from reference TRBV2 and TRBJ2-3): EPEVTQTPSHQVTQMGQEVILRCVPISNHLYFYWYRQILGQKVEFLVSFYNNEISEKSEIFDDQFSVERPDGSNFTLKIRSTKLEDSAMYFCASSEGRSTDTQYFGPGTRLTVL.

The gene calls are TRBV19 and TRBJ2-7, with 10 bases fitting TRBD2. The CDR3 is 15 residues long. The germline V gene has CDR1 LNHDA and CDR2 SQIVND (reference sequence). J was trimmed by 5 bases and V by 5 bases; bases with no gene match: 9. CDR3: CASSWALAGDNEQYF. The DNA for the CDR3 is TGTGCCAGTAGTTGGGCTCTAGCGGGAGATAACGAGCAGTACTTC.

This rearrangement joins TRBV9 to TRBJ2-3; 8 bases are shared with TRBD2. J gave up 2 bases and V 2 bases, and 7 bases lay outside the gene matches. The CDR3 contains 16 residues. Germline CDR1 reads SGDLS; CDR2 reads YYNGEE. The CDR3 DNA reads as TGTGCCAGCAGCGTCCTTAGCGGGACTGACACAGATACGCAGTATTTT. It translates to CASSVLSGTDTDTQYF.